A single sample gave rise to the 25 T cell receptor beta chains below, sequenced in a study of graft-versus-host responses after intestinal transplantation. These TCRs' antigens remain unknown. The repertoire was sequenced with immunoSEQ multiplex PCR; TCRdb's copy has only in-frame clones and lacks some. The sample carries fewer than 95,000 clones, 94% recorded once. The input for sequencing was unstimulated CD4+ T cells sorted from spleen or lymph node cells, taken before transplant. The receptors shown here come from a human donor who was the organ donor for an intestinal transplant.

The J gene is TRBJ2-1, the V gene TRBV5-8; D might be TRBD1 (6 bases). V shed 4 bases and J shed 2 bases, with 13 bases lying between them. CDR1 SGHTS and CDR2 YDEGEE come from the germline V gene. The CDR3 is made up of 15 amino acids. The CDR3 loop is CASSIQGGAYNEQFF. In nucleotides, the CDR3 is TGTGCCAGCAGCATACAGGGTGGGGCCTACAATGAGCAGTTCTTC.

The chain joins TRBV19 to TRBJ1-5; 7 bases map to TRBD1. This CDR3 is 14 amino acids long. The junction had 5 bases not matched to a gene; V was cut back by 5 bases and J by 4 bases. CDR1 and CDR2 from the germline V gene are LNHDA and SQIVND (reference sequence). The CDR3 nucleotides read TGTGCCAGTAGTCCACAGGGGTTAAATCAGCCCCAGCATTTT. It specifies CASSPQGLNQPQHF.

The V gene is TRBV28, the J gene TRBJ2-4; possible D gene TRBD2, 5 bases. The germline gives CDR1 MDHEN, CDR2 SYDVKM. CDR3 length: 14 amino acids. Trimming shortened V by 10 bases and J by 1 base, and 14 bases separated the two germline ends. DNA of the CDR3: TGTGCCACCACTACAGCGGATGCCAAAAACATTCAGTACTTC. Its translation is CATTTADAKNIQYF.

The chain joins TRBV9 to TRBJ1-6, with 7 bases identical to TRBD1. J gave up 7 bases and V 4 bases, and 5 bases lay outside the gene matches. The germline V gene has CDR1 SGDLS and CDR2 YYNGEE. This CDR3 contains 14 residues. The DNA of the CDR3 is TGTGCCAGCAGCCTTGACAGGGTGAATTCACCCCTCCACTTT. This codes for CASSLDRVNSPLHF.

This chain links TRBV5-4 with TRBJ2-1, with D possibly TRBD2 on 6 matching bases. The CDR3 sequence is 14 residues long. Germline values: CDR1 SGHNT, CDR2 YYREEE (reference sequence). Trimming left V 2 bases short and J 10 bases short, with 16 bases between. The CDR3 is CASSFSGSGREQFF. CDR3 coding DNA: TGTGCCAGCAGCTTCAGCGGGTCGGGGCGGGAGCAGTTCTTC.

CDR3 residues: CASSLLRSTNEKLFF. CDR3 nucleotide sequence: TGTGCCAGCAGCTTACTCCGATCAACTAATGAAAAACTGTTTTTT. The chain recombines TRBV7-6 with TRBJ1-4; D is uncertain. Trimming took 2 bases from V and 0 from J, leaving 7 bases between them. Germline-derived CDR1 and CDR2 are SGHVS and FNYEAQ. The CDR3 extends over 15 amino acids.

The DNA of the CDR3 is TGTGCCAGCAGGCGCGGGACAGGGTATTCCTACGAGCAGTACTTC. The encoded protein is CASRRGTGYSYEQYF. This rearrangement joins TRBV2 to TRBJ2-7; 9 bases align to TRBD1. The germline V gene encodes CDR1 SNHLY and CDR2 FYNNEI. V shed 6 bases, J shed 1 base, and the junction held 7 bases outside the gene matches. This CDR3 is 15 amino acids long.

V gene TRBV4-2 combines with J gene TRBJ1-4; TRBD1 agrees at 9 bases. The trim removed 4 bases at V and 6 bases at J, leaving 6 bases unmatched. The CDR3 has 15 residues. Germline CDR1 is LGHNA and CDR2 is YNFKEQ. The DNA for the CDR3 is TGTGCCAGCAGCCCCCGGGACAGGGAGTATGAAAAACTGTTTTTT. Translating gives CASSPRDREYEKLFF.

V is TRBV4-2 and J is TRBJ1-5; 7 nucleotides match TRBD1. The trim removed 0 bases at V and 5 bases at J, leaving 4 bases unmatched. Germline V gene data show CDR1 as LGHNA and CDR2 as YNFKEQ. This CDR3 is 15 amino acids long. CDR3 bases: TGTGCCAGCAGCCAAGATCGGACAGGTTATCAGCCCCAGCATTTT. Residues: CASSQDRTGYQPQHF.

CDR3 nucleotides: TGTGCCAGCAGCCAAGATCATAGGGGATACCTGAATTCACCCCTCCACTTT. It yields the protein CASSQDHRGYLNSPLHF. V and J are TRBV14 and TRBJ1-6, with D perhaps matching TRBD1 (5 bases). This CDR3 region has 17 residues. Germline CDR1 SGHDN, CDR2 FVKESK. The V end lost 0 bases, the J end lost 7 bases, and 16 bases lay between the germline ends.

This clone was detected only once. CDR3 region: CASSKDSFYGYTF. The CDR3 DNA reads as TGTGCCAGCAGTAAAGACAGCTTCTATGGCTACACCTTC. The chain links TRBV11-2 to TRBJ1-2; possible D gene TRBD1, 5 bases. V lost 6 bases and J 4 bases, leaving 12 bases between the germline ends. The CDR3 covers 13 residues. Germline V gives CDR1 SGHAT, CDR2 FQNNGV. The whole variable domain, remainder taken from reference TRBV11-2 and TRBJ1-2, is EAGVAQSPRYKIIEKRQSVAFWCNPISGHATLYWYQQILGQGPKLLIQFQNNGVVDDSQLPKDRFSAERLKGVDSTLKIQPAKLEDSAVYLCASSKDSFYGYTFGSGTRLTVV.

V and J are TRBV28 and TRBJ2-5; D possibly corresponds to TRBD2 (5 bases). V lost 7 bases to trimming and J lost 1 base, with 19 bases between them. The CDR3 contains 16 residues. Germline CDR1 reads MDHEN; CDR2 reads SYDVKM. The CDR3 protein is CASTRTVRRPQETQYF. The CDR3 nucleotides are TGTGCCAGCACCCGGACTGTACGACGGCCCCAAGAGACCCAGTACTTC.

The sample holds a few counts of this clone. The CDR3 reads CASSGEQLSTNEKLFF. The DNA of the CDR3 is TGTGCCAGCAGTGGAGAACAGCTGTCAACTAATGAAAAACTGTTTTTT. The V and J genes are TRBV6-1 and TRBJ1-4; D call uncertain. This CDR3 has 16 amino acids. CDR1 and CDR2 from the germline V gene are MNHNS and SASEGT. The V and J ends lost 4 bases and 0 bases respectively, with 12 bases between them.

The CDR3 here is CASSLTGMNEQFF. CDR3 nucleotides: TGTGCCAGCAGCTTGACAGGGATGAATGAGCAGTTCTTC. The rearrangement uses TRBV5-6 and TRBJ2-1; possibly TRBD1 for D (6 bases). Germline V gene data show CDR1 as SGHDT and CDR2 as YYEEEE. The CDR3 is made up of 13 amino acids. Trimming cost V 1 base and J 7 bases, with 9 bases left between them.

The rearrangement joins TRBV28 to TRBJ1-2, with D possibly matching TRBD1 (6 bases). The CDR3 consists of 10 residues. Trimming stripped 5 bases from V and 14 bases from J, with 12 bases between. Germline V gives CDR1 MDHEN, CDR2 SYDVKM. The CDR3 protein is CASSRGAPTF. Here the CDR3 DNA reads TGTGCCAGCAGTCGGGGGGCCCCTACCTTC.

This sequence joins TRBV10-1 and TRBJ2-2; the D gene is possibly TRBD1 (6 bases). V lost 3 bases to trimming and J lost 0 bases, with 17 bases between them. Germline V CDR1 and CDR2: WNHNN, SYGVQD (reference sequence). The CDR3 runs to 18 residues. The DNA for the CDR3 is TGCGCCAGCAGTGACCGGGACACTAATTACCCGAACACCGGGGAGCTGTTTTTT. Translating gives CASSDRDTNYPNTGELFF.

The chain joins TRBV7-8 to TRBJ1-5; D ambiguous. Trimming removed 3 bases from V and 5 bases from J, with 11 bases in between. The CDR3 is 14 amino acids. CDR1 and CDR2 from the germline V gene are SGHVS and FQNEAQ. CDR3 coding DNA: TGTGCCAGCAGCTTCGCGCAGAAGGATCAGCCCCAGCATTTT. Translating gives CASSFAQKDQPQHF. Full variable domain (missing parts from reference TRBV7-8 and TRBJ1-5): GAGVSQSPRYKVAKRGQDVALRCDPISGHVSLFWYQQALGQGPEFLTYFQNEAQLDKSGLPSDRFFAERPEGSVSTLKIQRTQQEDSAVYLCASSFAQKDQPQHFGDGTRLSIL.

Only one count was recorded for this clone. This sequence joins TRBV7-8 and TRBJ1-2; 10 nucleotides match TRBD1. CDR3 length: 16 residues. V shed 4 bases, J shed 5 bases, and the junction held 10 bases outside the gene matches. Germline CDR1 SGHVS, CDR2 FQNEAQ. CDR3 residues: CASSWPGQGTNYGYTF. Written as DNA, the CDR3 is TGTGCCAGCAGCTGGCCGGGACAGGGGACGAATTATGGCTACACCTTC. The complete variable domain, with remaining parts taken from reference TRBV7-8 and TRBJ1-2, reads GAGVSQSPRYKVAKRGQDVALRCDPISGHVSLFWYQQALGQGPEFLTYFQNEAQLDKSGLPSDRFFAERPEGSVSTLKIQRTQQEDSAVYLCASSWPGQGTNYGYTFGSGTRLTVV.

This clone turned up a few times. This chain links TRBV19 with TRBJ1-5; perhaps TRBD1 as D (5 bases). In germline, CDR1 is LNHDA, CDR2 SQIVND (reference sequence). The CDR3 consists of 16 residues. V dropped 2 bases and J dropped 6 bases, with 17 bases sitting between them. The CDR3 DNA follows: TGTGCCAGTAGTATAAGGGCCTCGGGGGACGGTCAGCCCCAGCATTTT. Encoded protein: CASSIRASGDGQPQHF.

The chain uses TRBV7-2 and TRBJ2-2; D unclear. Trimming left V 1 base short and J 6 bases short, with 6 bases between. CDR3 length equals 13 residues. Germline loops: CDR1 SGHTA, CDR2 FQGNSA. As DNA, the CDR3 is TGTGCCAGCAGCTTAGTTCTAGCCGGGGAGCTGTTTTTT. This encodes CASSLVLAGELFF.

This chain uses TRBV28 with TRBJ2-7; a weak D match, TRBD1 (6 bases). V lost 8 bases, J lost 3 bases, and 17 bases lay in between. Germline V CDR1 and CDR2: MDHEN, SYDVKM. The CDR3 contains 14 residues. The CDR3 region is CASVWGRGLYEQYF. Here the CDR3 DNA reads TGTGCCAGCGTTTGGGGGCGAGGGCTCTACGAGCAGTACTTC.

V usage is TRBV28 and J usage is TRBJ1-6; D is possibly TRBD1 (6 bases). The germline CDR1 and CDR2 sequences are MDHEN and SYDVKM. Trimming pared 5 bases from V and 10 bases from J, leaving 18 bases between. The CDR3 loop spans 15 amino acids. The CDR3 nucleotides read TGTGCCAGCAGTCCGCCCGGACAGCAAATATCACCCCTCCACTTT. As protein: CASSPPGQQISPLHF.

The chain employs TRBV5-1 and TRBJ2-5; tentative D call: TRBD2 (5 bases). V was trimmed by 0 bases and J by 3 bases, leaving 9 bases between them. CDR1 SGHRS and CDR2 YFSETQ come from the germline V gene. The CDR3 runs to 14 residues. CDR3 residues: CASSLVAGEETQYF. DNA of the CDR3: TGCGCCAGCAGCTTGGTTGCGGGCGAAGAGACCCAGTACTTC.

In DNA form, the CDR3 reads TGTGCCAGCAGCTTAGTCGGGGGACCAGATCAGCCCCAGCATTTT. Its translation is CASSLVGGPDQPQHF. This chain connects TRBV7-2 to TRBJ1-5; a possible D gene is TRBD1 (5 bases). V was cut by 1 base and J by 5 bases, with 12 bases left in between. The CDR3 sequence is 15 residues long. Germline V gives CDR1 SGHTA, CDR2 FQGNSA.

This sequence joins TRBV4-1 and TRBJ1-1; 10 bases align to TRBD1. The CDR3 length is 16 residues. V lost 4 bases, J lost 10 bases, and 15 bases stayed unmatched. CDR1 MGHRA and CDR2 YSYEKL come from the germline V gene. CDR3 sequence reads: CASSPGTGARSTPAFF. The CDR3 bases are TGCGCCAGCAGCCCCGGGACAGGGGCCCGGAGTACTCCAGCTTTCTTT.